The 32 T cell receptor beta chains below were found in one sample sequenced in a study of blood T cells in healthy people across ages. PCR was performed a second time for about 7 to 11 cycles using a sample-barcoded 5' primer and a J-beta primer mix. One entry per CDR3 protein, called by TCRdb with MiXCR from the 5' RACE reads. The sample includes around 1,000,000 distinct CDR3 sequences, approximately 25% of them seen just once. The data also belong to a second study, concerning T cells of mothers and their children.

Material for sequencing was blood. The origin of the receptors is a girl aged 2 to 10 in good health.

This clonotype was seen more than once but under ten times. In DNA, the CDR3 is TGTGCCAGCAGTTTAATAGATACCCCAGAGACCCAGTACTTC. Protein product: CASSLIDTPETQYF. The chain employs TRBV28 and TRBJ2-5; unclear D gene. The CDR3 length is 14 residues. Germline values: CDR1 MDHEN, CDR2 SYDVKM. Trimming removed 2 bases from V and 4 bases from J, with 11 bases in between.

This clonotype occurred once. This chain connects TRBV19 to TRBJ2-4; D unclear. V was trimmed by 3 bases and J by 5 bases, leaving 5 bases between them. Germline-derived CDR1 and CDR2 are LNHDA and SQIVND (reference sequence). The CDR3 loop spans 12 amino acids. The CDR3 nucleotides read TGTGCCAGTAGTATCACGGAAAACATTCAGTACTTC. The encoded protein is CASSITENIQYF.

The chain combines TRBV5-1 with TRBJ1-4; D not resolved. Per germline, CDR1 SGHRS and CDR2 YFSETQ. The ends were cut back, 0 bases at V and 7 bases at J, with 16 bases in the middle. The CDR3 consists of 16 residues. The CDR3 loop reads CASSLGNSRVSEKLFF. CDR3 nucleotide sequence: TGCGCCAGCAGCTTGGGCAACAGCCGTGTTAGTGAAAAACTGTTTTTT.

The J gene is TRBJ1-1, the V gene TRBV2; D possibly corresponds to TRBD1 (5 bases). V was shortened by 6 bases and J by 3 bases, with 23 bases between the two germline ends. The length of the CDR3 is 17 residues. The germline gives CDR1 SNHLY, CDR2 FYNNEI. The CDR3 spells CASSSSGWGVRDTEAFF. Here the CDR3 DNA reads TGTGCCAGCAGCTCCTCAGGCTGGGGCGTCAGGGACACTGAAGCTTTCTTT.

The gene calls are TRBV5-1 and TRBJ1-1; 7 bases line up with TRBD1. CDR1 and CDR2 from the germline V gene are SGHRS and YFSETQ. This CDR3 region has 14 residues. Trimming took 4 bases from V and 10 from J; bases not matched to a gene: 13. The DNA for the CDR3 is TGCGCCAGCAGCCTTGGACAGGACGTGGGTGGAGCTTTCTTT. As protein: CASSLGQDVGGAFF.

This chain connects TRBV9 to TRBJ2-6; D ambiguous. Trimming pared 6 bases from V and 0 bases from J, leaving 4 bases between. The CDR3 totals 13 residues. Germline V gene data show CDR1 as SGDLS and CDR2 as YYNGEE. The CDR3 DNA reads as TGTGCCAGCACATTCTCTGGGGCCAACGTCCTGACTTTC. It translates to CASTFSGANVLTF.

This clonotype was counted between two and nine times. The V call is TRBV20-1, the J call TRBJ1-2; D perhaps matches TRBD1 (5 bases). The CDR3 consists of 13 residues. Between the trimmed V and J ends, which lost 5 bases and 8 bases, there was a span of 18 bases. Per the germline V gene, CDR1 is DFQATT and CDR2 is SNEGSKA (reference sequence). In DNA form, the CDR3 reads TGCAGTGCTTCCCCGGGACCGGAATTGGGCTACACCTTC. This gives the protein CSASPGPELGYTF.

This rearrangement joins TRBV7-9 to TRBJ1-3; 7 nucleotides agree with TRBD1. The CDR3 consists of 18 residues. V shed 5 bases, J shed 4 bases, and the junction held 17 bases outside the gene matches. CDR1 SEHNR and CDR2 FQNEAQ come from the germline V gene (reference sequence). The CDR3 bases are TGTGCCAGCAGCCGACCTCGACTCCCGGGACAGAGCGGAAACACCATATATTTT. Amino acids: CASSRPRLPGQSGNTIYF.

This chain joins TRBV6-6 and TRBJ1-1, with 8 positions matching TRBD1. V trimming: 5 bases; J trimming: 4 bases; junction bases outside the gene matches: 6. This CDR3 contains 14 residues. Germline-derived CDR1 and CDR2 are MNHNY and SVGAGI (reference sequence). Here the CDR3 reads CASSARRGPTEAFF. CDR3 nucleotide sequence: TGTGCCAGCAGTGCGCGCAGGGGGCCCACTGAAGCTTTCTTT.

The J gene is TRBJ2-3, the V gene TRBV11-2; tentatively, D is TRBD1 or TRBD2 (5 bases each). The germline gives CDR1 SGHAT, CDR2 FQNNGV. The V and J ends lost 8 bases and 0 bases respectively, with 21 bases between them. The CDR3 is made up of 17 amino acids. The DNA of the CDR3 is TGTGCCAGCTTCGGGACGGATCCCACTCCTAGCACAGATACGCAGTATTTT. Translating it yields CASFGTDPTPSTDTQYF.

The V gene is TRBV12-3 or TRBV12-4, the J gene TRBJ2-2; TRBD1 might be the D (7 bases). Trimming shortened V by 4 bases and J by 7 bases, and 19 bases separated the two germline ends. CDR3 length: 16 residues. CDR3 residues: CASSSQGGGGGGELFF. The CDR3 nucleotides are TGTGCCAGCAGTTCCCAAGGTGGAGGGGGCGGCGGGGAGCTGTTTTTT.

The chain combines TRBV7-2 with TRBJ1-2, with D maybe TRBD1 (5 bases). This CDR3 has 17 amino acids. CDR1 is SGHTA and CDR2 is FQGNSA in the germline V gene. V lost 1 base, J lost 4 bases, and 19 bases lay in between. DNA for the CDR3: TGTGCCAGCAGCTTAGTTTGGCCGGAGGGGTTTAGCTATGGCTACACCTTC. As protein: CASSLVWPEGFSYGYTF.

This chain links TRBV7-9 with TRBJ2-1; D possibly corresponds to TRBD2 (5 bases). Germline values: CDR1 SEHNR, CDR2 FQNEAQ (reference sequence). V was shortened by 5 bases and J by 7 bases, with 18 bases between the two germline ends. The CDR3 spans 15 residues. The CDR3 loop is CASSPVEGEVNEQFF. The DNA of the CDR3 is TGTGCCAGCAGCCCCGTTGAGGGCGAGGTGAATGAGCAGTTCTTC.

This clonotype turned up a few times. V and J are TRBV28 and TRBJ2-7; D is perhaps TRBD2 (5 bases). V gave up 8 bases and J gave up 6 bases, with 14 bases separating them. CDR1 is MDHEN and CDR2 is SYDVKM in the germline V gene. The CDR3 runs 12 residues. CDR3: CASQSSAGEQYF. DNA for the CDR3: TGTGCCAGCCAAAGTTCGGCGGGCGAGCAGTACTTC.

This chain joins TRBV5-1 and TRBJ2-7, with TRBD2 identical over 8 bases. Germline CDR1 SGHRS, CDR2 YFSETQ. Trimming cost V 1 base and J 6 bases; bases outside gene matches: 3. This CDR3 is 13 amino acids long. CDR3 protein: CASSLRTSPEQYF. CDR3 nucleotide sequence: TGCGCCAGCAGCTTGAGGACTAGCCCCGAGCAGTACTTC.

V is TRBV29-1 and J is TRBJ2-5; D unresolved. Trimming took 4 bases from V and 0 from J, leaving 9 bases between them. CDR3 length: 13 residues. Germline V gene sequence: CDR1 SQVTM, CDR2 ANQGSEA. The CDR3 here is CSVAMRYQETQYF. CDR3 nucleotides: TGCAGCGTTGCAATGCGGTACCAAGAGACCCAGTACTTC.

This clonotype has more than one count but fewer than ten. The CDR3 coding sequence is TGTGCCACCAGTGATAGTGGAGGAGAAGAGACCCAGTACTTC. Translation: CATSDSGGEETQYF. The chain links TRBV24-1 to TRBJ2-5, with TRBD2 as a possible D gene (5 bases). From germline, CDR1 is KGHDR and CDR2 SFDVKD. V lost 3 bases and J lost 3, with 10 bases in between. This CDR3 spans 14 amino acids.

This clonotype was seen a few times. The genes are TRBV6-2 or TRBV6-3 and TRBJ2-5; TRBD1 aligns across 8 bases. The J call may not be correct, given that the DNA end is closer to TRBJ2-7. CDR3 length equals 17 residues. Germline CDR1 reads MNHEY; CDR2 reads SVGEGT. DNA of the CDR3: TGTGCCAGCAGTTACCCCAGGACGGGACAGGCACGCTACGAGCAGTACTTC. Translation: CASSYPRTGQARYEQYF.

J is TRBJ2-5 and V is TRBV3-1; D may be TRBD2 (5 bases). The CDR3 covers 16 residues. The germline V and J ends were trimmed by 8 bases and 1 base, with 20 bases remaining between them. In germline, CDR1 is LGHDT, CDR2 YNNKEL (reference sequence). The CDR3 coding sequence is TGTGCCAGCTCCCTAAGGGTAGGGAGCAGCCAAGAGACCCAGTACTTC. Translating it yields CASSLRVGSSQETQYF.

The chain recombines TRBV5-6 with TRBJ2-2; D unresolved. From germline, CDR1 is SGHDT and CDR2 YYEEEE. The V and J ends lost 4 bases and 1 base respectively, with 11 bases between them. This CDR3 region has 15 residues. The CDR3 loop is CASSLEAENTGELFF. CDR3 nucleotides: TGTGCCAGCAGCCTAGAGGCGGAGAACACCGGGGAGCTGTTTTTT.

This clonotype has a handful of counts. The chain combines TRBV11-1 with TRBJ2-7; D not resolved. The CDR3 totals 13 residues. CDR1 is SGHAT and CDR2 is FQDESV in the germline V gene (reference sequence). V lost 3 bases to trimming and J lost 3 bases, with 9 bases between them. CDR3 loop: CASSFGYNYEQYF. In DNA, the CDR3 is TGTGCCAGCAGCTTTGGCTATAACTACGAGCAGTACTTC.

The rearrangement links TRBV6-6 to TRBJ2-3; TRBD2 matches 8 bases. Germline V gives CDR1 MNHNY, CDR2 SVGAGI (reference sequence). Trimming removed 7 bases from V and 1 base from J; junction bases left unmatched: 4. The CDR3 totals 14 residues. CDR3 protein: CASTGREGTDTQYF. CDR3 bases: TGTGCCAGCACCGGGAGGGAAGGCACAGATACGCAGTATTTT.

The CDR3 region is CASSIWPGLAGVLSSYEQYF. The CDR3 DNA is TGTGCCAGCAGTATATGGCCGGGACTAGCGGGGGTTCTTAGCTCCTACGAGCAGTACTTC. The chain employs TRBV6-7 and TRBJ2-7, with 14 positions matching TRBD2. TRBV6-7 is labeled an ORF, and its function is uncertain. The V and J ends lost 5 bases and 0 bases, in that order; junction bases with no gene match: 15. The length of the CDR3 is 20 residues.

The sample holds a few counts of this clonotype. The chain is built from TRBV5-6 and TRBJ2-7; D not certain. V gave up 1 base and J gave up 5 bases, with 13 bases separating them. Germline CDR1 reads SGHDT; CDR2 reads YYEEEE. The CDR3 totals 14 residues. CDR3 in DNA: TGTGCCAGCAGCTTGAATGGACGCCCCAACGAGCAGTACTTC. It yields the protein CASSLNGRPNEQYF.

This clonotype was seen a handful of times. The rearrangement joins TRBV20-1 to TRBJ2-3; D may be TRBD1 (5 bases). Deletions cut 0 bases from V and 6 bases from J, with 13 bases between. The CDR3 length is 14 residues. The germline V gene encodes CDR1 DFQATT and CDR2 SNEGSKA (reference sequence). As DNA, the CDR3 is TGCAGTGCTAGAGATTTAAGGGGTTGGGATACGCAGTATTTT. It translates to CSARDLRGWDTQYF.

This clonotype was seen a handful of times. V is TRBV7-9 and J is TRBJ2-7, with D tentatively TRBD2 (5 bases). CDR1 is SEHNR, CDR2 FQNEAQ, per germline (reference sequence). This CDR3 spans 14 amino acids. The V gene lost 1 base and the J gene lost 5 bases, with 12 bases spanning the gap. The CDR3 region has the DNA TGTGCCAGCAGCTTAGACCCCCAGGAGGACGAGCAGTACTTC. Protein: CASSLDPQEDEQYF.

The chain links TRBV7-2 to TRBJ2-3, with D perhaps matching TRBD2 (6 bases). Trimming shortened V by 1 base and J by 8 bases, and 22 bases separated the two germline ends. CDR3 length: 17 residues. Germline CDR1 and CDR2: SGHTA and FQGNSA. CDR3 nucleotides: TGTGCCAGCAGCTTAGTTAAAGAACCTTCAAGGCGGGGTACGCAGTATTTT. Its protein product is CASSLVKEPSRRGTQYF. Looking up the rest from reference TRBV7-2 and TRBJ2-3 gives the full variable domain: GAGVSQSPSNKVTEKGKDVELRCDPISGHTALYWYRQSLGQGLEFLIYFQGNSAPDKSGLPSDRFSAERTGGSVSTLTIQRTQQEDSAVYLCASSLVKEPSRRGTQYFGPGTRLTVL.

The chain employs TRBV7-6 and TRBJ1-1; D is possibly TRBD1 (6 bases). The V gene lost 3 bases and the J gene lost 9 bases, with 11 bases spanning the gap. The CDR3 runs 12 residues. Per germline, CDR1 SGHVS and CDR2 FNYEAQ. CDR3 residues: CASSFPQGKAFF. The CDR3 DNA sequence: TGTGCCAGCAGCTTCCCCCAGGGGAAAGCTTTCTTT.

The chain carries TRBV28 and TRBJ1-6; D is uncertain. Deletions cut 5 bases from V and 10 bases from J, with 12 bases between. The CDR3 sequence is 13 residues long. Looked up from germline, CDR1 is MDHEN and CDR2 is SYDVKM. CDR3 region: CASSQSPMSPLHF. Here the CDR3 DNA reads TGTGCCAGCAGTCAGTCTCCAATGTCACCCCTCCACTTT. Combining the CDR3 with reference TRBV28 and TRBJ1-6 gives the whole variable domain DVKVTQSSRYLVKRTGEKVFLECVQDMDHENMFWYRQDPGLGLRLIYFSYDVKMKEKGDIPEGYSVSREKKERFSLILESASTNQTSMYLCASSQSPMSPLHFGNGTRLTVT.

V gene TRBV7-2 combines with J gene TRBJ2-5, with D possibly TRBD2 on 5 matching bases. V lost 2 bases and J 5 bases, leaving 18 bases between the germline ends. This CDR3 comprises 16 residues. Germline V gene data show CDR1 as SGHTA and CDR2 as FQGNSA. CDR3 in amino acids: CASSLHASGLGETQYF. CDR3 coding DNA: TGTGCCAGCAGCTTACATGCCAGCGGCCTAGGGGAGACCCAGTACTTC.

The chain is built from TRBV7-9 and TRBJ2-1; D is possibly TRBD2 (6 bases). The CDR3 is 18 residues long. Per germline, CDR1 SEHNR and CDR2 FQNEAQ (reference sequence). The CDR3, as DNA: TGTGCAGGCAGCTTATGGTTTCGGGGACTCAAGTCCTACAATGAGCAGTTCTTC. Its translation is CAGSLWFRGLKSYNEQFF.

This clonotype was recorded at least ten times. The chain carries TRBV29-1 and TRBJ2-7, with D unresolved. In germline, CDR1 is SQVTM, CDR2 ANQGSEA. V dropped 4 bases and J dropped 4 bases, with 14 bases sitting between them. The CDR3 contains 13 residues. CDR3 residues: CSVGVGVRYEQYF. In nucleotides, the CDR3 is TGCAGCGTTGGCGTTGGGGTGAGATACGAGCAGTACTTC.